Given below is one TCR beta chain in context. Its antigen is unknown. Germline V gene lookup returns CDR1 MNHEY and CDR2 SMNVEV (reference sequence). V shed 0 bases and J shed 4 bases, with 13 bases lying between them. The CDR3 is 16 residues long. Unique molecular identifiers were carried by the TCR beta cDNA libraries. Roughly 500,000 cDNA molecules were obtained per 1 to 10 million input T cells. Using its own MiXCR run on the PCR reads, TCRdb lists one record per CDR3 protein. The top ten hold roughly 0.53% of the sample, which has hundreds of thousands of distinct CDR3 sequences, 25% to 30% seen once. The data originate from a study of post-analysis software for immune sequencing data. Regarding the study as a whole: Those samples that were prepared in the same batch co-clustered strongly by F measure. Four to six TRBV segments, including TRBV5-6, TRBV5-1 and TRBV20-1, were more frequent in patients than controls. Normalized Chao1 diversity was significantly reduced in patients versus controls.

Sequenced input: blood. The receptor was isolated from a girl under 18 with multiple sclerosis. The V gene is TRBV27, the J gene TRBJ1-5; no firm D call. The CDR3: CASSLSTPGHNQPQHF. The CDR3 coding sequence is TGTGCCAGCAGTTTATCTACCCCGGGCCATAATCAGCCCCAGCATTTT.